The clone carrying this T cell receptor (beta chain) showed up just a few times. Its specificity is unknown. These data come from a study of vaccination effects on CD4 cells after COVID-19. Study-wide context: Antigen-specific CD4+ T cells were expanded with viral peptide pools in the ViraFEST assay before sequencing. Wells each received more than 1.5 million PBMC, cultured with around 9.3 IU/ml IL-2 and about 10 ug/ml peptides.

Only in-frame clones appear in the TCRdb table, and some are missing; sequencing was by immunoSEQ multiplex PCR. The sample holds about 46,000 clones, around four fifths seen once. Overall study findings and caveats: Infection-derived and vaccine-derived clones contracted markedly late after vaccination.

The authors isolated CD4+ T cells after about eleven days of culture. PCR showed that the person got SARS-CoV-2 infection at some point between March and December 2020. The CDR3 is 16 amino acids. In germline, CDR1 is SGHDT, CDR2 YYEEEE. Trimming took 4 bases from V and 7 from J; bases not matched to a gene: 10. The source of this sequence is a human donor who had a prior SARS-CoV-2 infection. The starting material was CD4+ T cells from PBMCs cultured without peptide, obtained before COVID-19 vaccination. The chain recombines TRBV5-6 with TRBJ1-4, with 10 positions matching TRBD1. The CDR3 DNA is TGTGCCAGCAGCCTAGGGCTGGACAGGGGGGTTGAAAAACTGTTTTTT. Encoded protein: CASSLGLDRGVEKLFF.